What follows are 16 T cell receptor beta chains derived from one specimen sequenced in a study of OX40 agonist ivuxolimab in advanced cancers. Using immunoSEQ multiplex PCR, the repertoire was profiled, and TCRdb retains in-frame clones only, with some absent. The data hold 65,000 to 90,000 clones, with approximately 90% observed a single time. The starting material was CD4+ or CD8+ T cells sorted from blood, obtained in a trial of the OX40 agonist ivuxolimab. Receptors originate from an adult with an advanced solid tumor such as melanoma, head and neck, liver or kidney cancer.

This clone was detected only once. The rearrangement joins TRBV5-4 to TRBJ2-3; maybe TRBD2 (7 bases). V shed 4 bases and J shed 6 bases, with 12 bases lying between them. The CDR3 sequence is 13 residues long. The V gene's germline CDR1 is SGHNT and CDR2 YYREEE (reference sequence). Written as DNA, the CDR3 is TGTGCCAGCAGCGGGGGGGCGGAGGATACGCAGTATTTT. It specifies CASSGGAEDTQYF.

The chain joins TRBV28 to TRBJ2-3; 10 positions agree with TRBD1. J lost 4 bases, V lost 7 bases, and 11 bases had no gene match. Per the germline V gene, CDR1 is MDHEN and CDR2 is SYDVKM. The CDR3 has 16 residues. The CDR3 loop reads CASKAESGTGADTQYF. CDR3 nucleotides: TGTGCCAGCAAAGCAGAATCCGGGACAGGGGCAGATACGCAGTATTTT.

CDR3 region: CASSLGHYNEQFF. The CDR3 DNA is TGTGCCAGCAGCTTGGGCCATTACAATGAGCAGTTCTTC. The rearrangement links TRBV7-6 to TRBJ2-1; D remains ambiguous. Looked up from germline, CDR1 is SGHVS and CDR2 is FNYEAQ. This CDR3 has 13 amino acids. The V end lost 3 bases, the J end lost 4 bases, and 7 bases lay between the germline ends.

The chain carries TRBV7-3 and TRBJ2-2; TRBD2 aligns across 12 bases. Germline CDR1 is SGHTA and CDR2 is FQGTGA. J was trimmed by 5 bases and V by 7 bases; bases with no gene match: 5. The CDR3 consists of 15 residues. The chain's CDR3 is CASTDGLAGTGELFF. In DNA form, the CDR3 reads TGTGCCAGCACCGACGGACTAGCGGGGACCGGGGAGCTGTTTTTT.

J is TRBJ1-1 and V is TRBV7-9; a possible D gene is TRBD1 (5 bases). The CDR3 has 13 amino acids. V shed 1 base and J shed 8 bases, with 11 bases lying between them. Germline V gives CDR1 SEHNR, CDR2 FQNEAQ (reference sequence). The CDR3 loop is CASSLVGAEEAFF. DNA for the CDR3: TGTGCCAGCAGCTTAGTTGGGGCAGAAGAAGCTTTCTTT.

The chain recombines TRBV6-1 with TRBJ2-3; 8 positions match TRBD2. Germline assignment: CDR1 MNHNS and CDR2 SASEGT. This CDR3 is 17 amino acids long. V dropped 0 bases and J dropped 2; count of bases not matched to a gene: 7. Written as DNA, the CDR3 is TGTGCCAGCAGTGAAGCGCGGGAGGCGCGCCCCACAGATACGCAGTATTTT. Encoded protein: CASSEAREARPTDTQYF.

V usage is TRBV30 and J usage is TRBJ1-6; possible D gene TRBD1, 6 bases. V lost 2 bases, J lost 10 bases, and 9 bases lay in between. CDR3 length: 12 amino acids. Germline CDR1 is GTSNPN and CDR2 is SVGIG (reference sequence). The CDR3 DNA sequence: TGTGCCTGGAGTCCAGGGGAATCACCCCTCCACTTT. It encodes CAWSPGESPLHF.

V is TRBV27 and J is TRBJ2-7, with TRBD2 as a possible D gene (5 bases). The CDR3 length is 12 residues. The V end was cut by 3 bases, the J end by 7 bases, with 10 bases between. Germline values: CDR1 MNHEY, CDR2 SMNVEV (reference sequence). CDR3 bases: TGTGCCAGCAGTTTCTCGGGAAGGGAGCAGTACTTC. Translation gives CASSFSGREQYF.

This chain links TRBV2 with TRBJ1-4; D gene ambiguous. Trimming took off 5 bases at V and 5 bases at J, with 3 bases between the two ends. In germline, CDR1 is SNHLY, CDR2 FYNNEI. The CDR3 is made up of 11 amino acids. CDR3 sequence (DNA): TGTGCCAGCAGTCTCAATGAAAAACTGTTTTTT. Residues: CASSLNEKLFF.

The V gene is TRBV7-9, the J gene TRBJ2-1; either TRBD1 or TRBD2 may fit D (5 bases each). This CDR3 spans 13 amino acids. Deletions cut 5 bases from V and 6 bases from J, with 11 bases between. Germline CDR1 is SEHNR and CDR2 is FQNEAQ (reference sequence). As DNA, the CDR3 is TGTGCCAGCAGCGAGGGGAAAACCAATGAGCAGTTCTTC. Its protein product is CASSEGKTNEQFF.

V usage is TRBV9 and J usage is TRBJ2-7; D is undetermined. Germline lookup yields CDR1 SGDLS and CDR2 YYNGEE. The V end lost 2 bases, the J end lost 3 bases, and 9 bases lay between the germline ends. The CDR3 has 13 residues. CDR3 in amino acids: CASSVGEVYEQYF. The CDR3 DNA reads TGTGCCAGCAGCGTGGGCGAAGTCTACGAGCAGTACTTC.

This chain joins TRBV28 and TRBJ2-1; D may match TRBD1 or TRBD2 (6 bases each). Germline V lookup: CDR1 MDHEN, CDR2 SYDVKM. V was clipped by 6 bases and J by 7 bases, with 13 bases between them. The CDR3 is 13 amino acids. CDR3 DNA: TGTGCCAGCAGACCACAGGGAGGAAATGAGCAGTTCTTC. Residues: CASRPQGGNEQFF. Variable domain in full (rest from reference TRBV28 and TRBJ2-1): DVKVTQSSRYLVKRTGEKVFLECVQDMDHENMFWYRQDPGLGLRLIYFSYDVKMKEKGDIPEGYSVSREKKERFSLILESASTNQTSMYLCASRPQGGNEQFFGPGTRLTVL.

The chain's CDR3 is CASRQGASYNEQFF. In DNA form, the CDR3 reads TGTGCCAGCAGACAGGGGGCCTCCTACAATGAGCAGTTCTTC. J is TRBJ2-1 and V is TRBV9, with 9 bases identical to TRBD1. CDR1 and CDR2 from the germline V gene are SGDLS and YYNGEE. This CDR3 has 14 residues. V dropped 5 bases and J dropped 0; count of bases not matched to a gene: 0.

The rearrangement links TRBV5-4 to TRBJ2-7, with 7 nucleotides matching TRBD1. Germline CDR1 and CDR2: SGHNT and YYREEE (reference sequence). The CDR3 extends over 15 amino acids. J gave up 7 bases and V 2 bases, and 12 bases lay outside the gene matches. As DNA, the CDR3 is TGTGCCAGCAGCTTTCCCTCCACACAGGGGAGAGAGCAGTACTTC. Its protein is CASSFPSTQGREQYF.

V gene TRBV30 combines with J gene TRBJ2-7; a weak D match, TRBD1 (6 bases). Trimming took off 0 bases at V and 0 bases at J, with 15 bases between the two ends. Per germline, CDR1 GTSNPN and CDR2 SVGIG (reference sequence). CDR3 length: 16 residues. CDR3 nucleotides: TGTGCCTGGAGTGTCCCCCAGGGGATAAGCTCCTACGAGCAGTACTTC. It translates to CAWSVPQGISSYEQYF.

The chain couples TRBV2 to TRBJ2-3; the D call may be TRBD1 or TRBD2 (5 bases each). This CDR3 spans 14 amino acids. Trimming cost V 9 bases and J 2 bases, with 15 bases left between them. Germline V CDR1 and CDR2: SNHLY, FYNNEI. CDR3 nucleotides: TGTGCCAGTACTCGGGGCCTGGACACAGATACGCAGTATTTT. Its protein product is CASTRGLDTDTQYF.